This T cell receptor (beta chain) was sequenced in a study of blood T cell repertoires in COVID-19. The CDR3 runs to 18 residues. Trimming left V 0 bases short and J 3 bases short, with 18 bases between. This clone was detected only a few times. The Seattle patients, enrolled during active infection, were followed longitudinally. Per the original methods: Cell counts per sample came from amplifying reference gene primers. This table comes from immunoSEQ multiplex PCR, and its TCRdb copy is limited to in-frame clones, with some not included. Clonal size and the V and J genes are those of that table, whereas D and trimming came from the DNA. The sample includes under 250,000 clones, roughly 86% of them seen just once.

J is TRBJ1-5 and V is TRBV23-1; D is unresolved. TRBV23-1 is an ORF, and what it does is uncertain. The sequence was obtained from a woman at least 80 years old with COVID-19, enrolled during active disease. Input material: peripheral blood. Here the CDR3 reads CASSQSILWQRDNQPQHF. CDR3 sequence (DNA): TGCGCCAGCAGTCAATCTATATTGTGGCAGAGGGACAATCAGCCCCAGCATTTT.